Presented here are 4 T cell receptor beta chains from one specimen sequenced in a study of identical twins (dated by TCRdb to about 2016). Library method: 5' RACE. The sample was run on an Illumina HiSeq 2000. Using fastp at Q25 and MiXCR, TCRdb reprocessed the public reads and kept productive beta chains. Each entry merges the rows of one CDR3 protein and shows their most common DNA and genes. The sample table lists 500,000 or so distinct CDR3 sequences, about 14% of them with a count of one. The biggest ten clones account for roughly 0.5% of the sample. The same data also went into a second study, on yellow fever vaccine responses in identical twins.

Sequencing used CD4+ T cells sorted from blood. The receptor set was obtained from a woman aged 18 to 35 in good health.

This clonotype showed up just a few times. This chain links TRBV29-1 with TRBJ2-7; 9 nucleotides align to TRBD2. After removal of 2 bases from V and 12 bases from J, the junction contained 11 bases not matched to a gene. The CDR3 is 13 amino acids. CDR1 is SQVTM, CDR2 ANQGSEA, per germline. The CDR3 protein is CSVELASGTQRYF. CDR3 coding DNA: TGCAGCGTTGAATTGGCTAGCGGGACTCAGAGGTACTTC.

The V and J genes are TRBV19 and TRBJ1-1; D possibly corresponds to TRBD1 (6 bases). The CDR3 has 14 residues. Germline V CDR1 and CDR2: LNHDA, SQIVND (reference sequence). The V end lost 9 bases, the J end lost 1 base, and 15 bases lay between the germline ends. The CDR3 spells CASRMGGKNTEAFF. The CDR3, as DNA: TGTGCCAGCCGGATGGGGGGCAAGAACACTGAAGCTTTCTTT.

This clonotype was detected ten times or more. Here the CDR3 reads CASRPDRGRNSPLHF. CDR3 in DNA: TGTGCCAGCAGACCGGACAGGGGGCGTAATTCACCCCTCCACTTT. This chain connects TRBV6-1 to TRBJ1-6; 11 positions agree with TRBD1. The CDR3 extends over 15 amino acids. V lost 6 bases to trimming and J lost 6 bases; unmatched junction nucleotides: 4. Looked up from germline, CDR1 is MNHNS and CDR2 is SASEGT.

This clonotype has only a few counts. The CDR3 DNA is TGTGCCAGCTCAGAAGGAACCCCGGGAATGGACGGTGAAGCTTTCTTT. Protein: CASSEGTPGMDGEAFF. This rearrangement joins TRBV18 to TRBJ1-1; D is undetermined. CDR3 length equals 16 residues. Germline values: CDR1 KGHSH, CDR2 LQKENI. V shed 5 bases and J shed 7 bases, with 23 bases lying between them. Variable domain in full (rest from reference TRBV18 and TRBJ1-1): NAGVMQNPRHLVRRRGQEARLRCSPMKGHSHVYWYRQLPEEGLKFMVYLQKENIIDESGMPKERFSAEFPKEGPSILRIQQVVRGDSAAYFCASSEGTPGMDGEAFFGQGTRLTVV.